This passage covers 15 T cell receptor beta chains from one sample sequenced in a study of tissue T cells after allogeneic stem cell transplantation. TCRdb's copy holds only in-frame clones and misses some; the assay was immunoSEQ multiplex PCR. The sample holds about 6,000 clones, over 45% seen once. Sample time point: mouse harvest day 14 after allogeneic transplant. Mouse grafts combined 10^7 T-cell-depleted bone marrow cells with 10^6 splenic CD5+ T cells. The sequencing input was gut tissue. The receptors originated from a female BALB/c mouse given C57BL/6 T cells with graft-versus-host disease after an allogeneic hematopoietic cell transplant.

As concerns this clone: The gene names here belong to mouse. Coverage ceases 1 residue before the CDR3 finishes, and the germline J gene fills in the end. This chain connects TRBV26 to TRBJ1-3, with D possibly being TRBD1 (6 bases). Germline V gene lookup returns CDR1 KGHPV and CDR2 FQNQEV (reference sequence). The CDR3 sequence is 14 residues long. The V end was cut by 6 bases, the J end by 0 bases, with 9 bases between. The sequenced part of the CDR3 DNA is TGTGCCAGCAGGGACAGTCTTTCTGGAAATACGCTCTAT. This sequence encodes CASRDSLSGNTLY. The whole CDR3 protein reads CASRDSLSGNTLYF.

Points on this clone: Germline and genes: mouse. The read ends 1 residue shy of where the CDR3 ends; the end is completed using the germline J gene. The V and J genes are TRBV26 and TRBJ2-4; 10 bases agree with TRBD2. The V and J ends lost 1 base and 3 bases, in that order; junction bases with no gene match: 4. Germline V CDR1 and CDR2: KGHPV, FQNQEV (reference sequence). There are 16 residues in the CDR3. CDR3 protein: CASSLFLGGLQNTLYF. The CDR3 bases that were read are TGTGCCAGCAGTCTGTTTCTGGGGGGGCTGCAAAACACCTTGTAC.

As for this clone: Here the gene names and germline are mouse. The read ends 1 residue early relative to the CDR3; the germline J gene fills the gap. This sequence joins TRBV13-2 and TRBJ1-5, with 8 positions matching TRBD1. The CDR3 sequence is 13 residues long. Germline V gives CDR1 NNHNN, CDR2 SYGAGS (reference sequence). V shed 2 bases and J 7 bases; nucleotides not matched to a gene: 2. The CDR3 spells CASGENRGQAPLF. The part of the CDR3 DNA that was read is TGTGCCAGCGGTGAAAACAGGGGGCAGGCTCCGCTT.

For this clone: Genes and germline come from the mouse. Sequencing ends 1 residue short of the CDR3 end; the germline J gene provides the rest. The chain recombines TRBV24 with TRBJ2-5, with TRBD1 matching 8 bases. Germline V lookup: CDR1 KGHTA, CDR2 FRNEEI. V lost 0 bases and J lost 3; bases outside the gene matches: 8. CDR3 length: 17 amino acids. The CDR3 DNA, read in part, is TGTGCCAGCAGTCTGTATGAAGACAGGGGTGGGCAAGACACCCAGTAC. The encoded protein is CASSLYEDRGGQDTQY. The entire CDR3 sequence reads CASSLYEDRGGQDTQYF.

As for this clone: Gene names denote mouse genes. The CDR3 is cut off 1 residue early in the read; its end comes from the germline J gene. The rearrangement links TRBV26 to TRBJ2-3, with 9 bases lining up with TRBD2. This CDR3 comprises 15 residues. Germline lookup yields CDR1 KGHPV and CDR2 FQNQEV (reference sequence). With 9 bases clipped from V and 1 base from J, the junction kept 8 bases outside the gene matches. The CDR3 bases that were read are TGTGCCAGTAGACTGGGGGCTTGGGGTGCAGAAACGCTGTAT. Residues: CASRLGAWGAETLY. The full CDR3 sequence reads CASRLGAWGAETLYF.

This clone turned up a few times. Genes here carry mouse names. The read stops 1 residue short of the end of the CDR3; the missing end is completed from the germline J gene. The chain links TRBV12-2 to TRBJ2-4; 7 nucleotides align to TRBD1. From germline, CDR1 is SGHLS and CDR2 HYDKME. V lost 2 bases, J lost 4 bases, and 2 bases stayed unmatched. This CDR3 has 13 amino acids. The CDR3 reads CASSPGTENTLYF. The part of the CDR3 DNA that was read is TGTGCCAGCTCTCCCGGGACAGAAAACACCTTGTAC.

Turning to this clone: Genes and germline come from the mouse. The sequenced fragment ends 1 residue before the CDR3 boundary, so the rest is inferred from the germline J gene. The rearrangement links TRBV14 to TRBJ1-1; 8 bases are a match to TRBD1. The V segment lost 5 bases and the J segment 8 bases; nucleotides outside the gene matches: 5. The germline V gene has CDR1 SGHDT and CDR2 FRDEAV. The CDR3 runs to 12 residues. Partial CDR3 DNA: TGTGCCAGCAGCCGACAGGGGACGGAAGTCTTC. This translates into CASSRQGTEVF. The whole CDR3 region reads CASSRQGTEVFF.

Points on this clone: Mouse gene names and germline throughout. CDR3 amino acids: CASSDAGLGGTEVFF. The DNA read from the CDR3 is TGTGCCAGCAGTGATGCAGGGCTGGGCGGCACAGAAGTCTTC. The rearrangement uses TRBV13-1 and TRBJ1-1; weak D call: TRBD1 (5 bases). The read stops 1 residue short of the end of the CDR3; the missing end is completed from the germline J gene. Germline V lookup: CDR1 NSHNY, CDR2 SYGAGN. With 0 bases removed from V and 4 bases from J, the gap between germline ends came to 13 bases. The CDR3 has 15 residues.

Worth noting for this clone: The germline and genes are mouse ones. The read falls 1 residue short of the CDR3 end, and the missing part is taken from the germline J gene. The chain couples TRBV3 to TRBJ2-3, with TRBD2 matching 12 bases. Germline trimming cut 6 bases from V and 0 bases from J; bases unmatched to any gene: 13. The germline CDR1 and CDR2 sequences are SNHLY and FYNGKV (reference sequence). The CDR3 runs 19 residues. The CDR3 loop is CASSFDWGGASASAETLYF. Partial CDR3 DNA: TGTGCCAGCAGTTTCGACTGGGGGGGCGCCTCCGCTAGTGCAGAAACGCTGTAT.

Notes on this clone: The germline and genes are mouse ones. The read is 1 residue too short to cover the CDR3 end, so that end is filled in from the germline J gene. The same CDR3 also results from other DNA sequences found in this sample. The chain is built from TRBV1 and TRBJ1-1, with a tentative D call TRBD1 (6 bases). V was pared by 3 bases and J by 1 base, with 9 bases between. Germline V gives CDR1 NSQYPW, CDR2 LRSPGD (reference sequence). The CDR3 is 14 residues long. This CDR3 reads CTCSARDKNTEVFF. The DNA read from the CDR3 is TGCACCTGCAGTGCCCGGGACAAAAACACAGAAGTCTTC.

To note about this clone: The gene names here belong to mouse. From the germline J gene comes the end of the CDR3, since the read stops 1 residue before it. The chain employs TRBV26 and TRBJ2-5, with 8 bases matching TRBD2. The CDR3 length is 15 residues. With 2 bases clipped from V and 2 bases from J, the junction kept 3 bases outside the gene matches. Germline V gene data show CDR1 as KGHPV and CDR2 as FQNQEV (reference sequence). CDR3 protein: CASSLTGGVQDTQYF. CDR3 DNA, as far as it was read: TGTGCCAGCAGTCTGACTGGGGGAGTCCAAGACACCCAGTAC.

With respect to this clone: All gene names here are mouse names. The CDR3 end is not reached by the read, which stops 1 residue before it; the germline J gene fills it in. J is TRBJ1-3 and V is TRBV1, with D possibly being TRBD1 (5 bases). In germline, CDR1 is NSQYPW, CDR2 LRSPGD (reference sequence). CDR3 size: 15 residues. Trimming removed 7 bases from V and 0 bases from J, with 13 bases in between. The DNA read from the CDR3 is TGCACCTGCAATGCGCGGACATATTCTGGAAATACGCTCTAT. Translated: CTCNARTYSGNTLY. The entire CDR3 sequence reads CTCNARTYSGNTLYF.

In the case of this clone: The germline and genes are mouse ones. The read terminates 1 residue ahead of where the CDR3 ends, so the germline J gene completes it. The V call is TRBV26, the J call TRBJ1-1, with 8 bases fitting TRBD1. From germline, CDR1 is KGHPV and CDR2 FQNQEV (reference sequence). This CDR3 comprises 14 residues. With V trimmed by 4 bases and J by 0 bases, 1 base remained unmatched. CDR3: CASSRGQANTEVFF. Incomplete CDR3 DNA: TGTGCCAGCAGTCGGGGACAGGCAAACACAGAAGTCTTC. Supplemented by reference TRBV26 and TRBJ1-1, the full variable domain reads NSKVIQTPRYLVKGQGQKAKMRCIPEKGHPVVFWYQQNKNNEFKFLINFQNQEVLQQIDMTEKRFSAECPSNSPCSLEIQSSEAGDSALYLCASSRGQANTEVFFGKGTRLTVV.

This clone showed up just a few times. Mouse names are used for the genes. The read ends 1 residue shy of where the CDR3 ends; the end is completed using the germline J gene. The rearrangement uses TRBV15 and TRBJ2-3; 10 bases match TRBD1. The germline V gene has CDR1 SGHND and CDR2 FRSKSL. The junction had 3 bases not matched to a gene; V was cut back by 3 bases and J by 0 bases. The CDR3 runs to 16 residues. The sequenced part of the CDR3 DNA is TGTGCCAGCAGTTTGAGGGACAGGGGTAGTGCAGAAACGCTGTAT. Encoded protein: CASSLRDRGSAETLY. The whole CDR3 region reads CASSLRDRGSAETLYF.

Within the sample, this clone is medium-sized. The listed genes are named as in mouse. The DNA read from the CDR3 is TGTGCCAGCAGTATCCCAGATTATGAACAGTAC. This codes for CASSIPDYEQY. The complete CDR3 sequence is CASSIPDYEQYF. The chain has TRBV19 and TRBJ2-7; D uncertain. The read gets to within 1 residue of the CDR3 end, and the germline J gene fills in the rest. The germline V gene encodes CDR1 FNHDT and CDR2 SITEND (reference sequence). V dropped 2 bases and J dropped 4 bases, with 7 bases sitting between them. The CDR3 covers 12 residues.